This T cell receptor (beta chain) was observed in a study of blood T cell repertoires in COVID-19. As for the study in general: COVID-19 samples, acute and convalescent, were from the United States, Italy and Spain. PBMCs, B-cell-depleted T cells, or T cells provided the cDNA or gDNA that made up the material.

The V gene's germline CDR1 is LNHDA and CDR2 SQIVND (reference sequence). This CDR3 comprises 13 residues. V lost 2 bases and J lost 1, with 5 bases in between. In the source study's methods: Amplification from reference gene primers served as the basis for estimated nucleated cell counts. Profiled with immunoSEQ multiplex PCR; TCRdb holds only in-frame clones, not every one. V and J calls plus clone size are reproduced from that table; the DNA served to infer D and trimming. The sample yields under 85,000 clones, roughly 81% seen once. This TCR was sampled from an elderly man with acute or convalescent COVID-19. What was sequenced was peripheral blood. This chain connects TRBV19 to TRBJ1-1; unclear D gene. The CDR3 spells CASSISKNTEAFF. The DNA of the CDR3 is TGTGCCAGTAGTATATCAAAGAACACTGAAGCTTTCTTT. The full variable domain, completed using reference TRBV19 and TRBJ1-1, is DGGITQSPKYLFRKEGQNVTLSCEQNLNHDAMYWYRQDPGQGLRLIYYSQIVNDFQKGDIAEGYSVSREKKESFPLTVTSAQKNPTAFYLCASSISKNTEAFFGQGTRLTVV.